Listed here are 26 T cell receptor beta chains from one sample, sequenced in a study of cytomegalovirus exposure and HLA in healthy donors. The table came from immunoSEQ multiplex PCR; TCRdb's copy has only in-frame clones and leaves some out. The table shows roughly 180,000 clones, with roughly nine tenths occurring only once. Sequences were obtained from PBMCs. The receptors stem from a man in his thirties or forties in good health and CMV-seropositive.

This clone was found once. The genes are TRBV20-1 and TRBJ2-7; D call uncertain. V was pared by 1 base and J by 6 bases, with 7 bases between. CDR3 length: 11 residues. CDR1 is DFQATT and CDR2 is SNEGSKA in the germline V gene (reference sequence). This CDR3 reads CSARASGEQYF. The CDR3 region has the DNA TGCAGTGCTAGAGCCTCGGGCGAGCAGTACTTC.

The gene calls are TRBV27 and TRBJ2-5; D remains unclear. The length of the CDR3 is 15 residues. Looked up from germline, CDR1 is MNHEY and CDR2 is SMNVEV (reference sequence). Trimming stripped 5 bases from V and 1 base from J, with 14 bases between. CDR3 in DNA: TGTGCCAGCAGTCCCGGGTGGGCATCCCAAGAGACCCAGTACTTC. Encoded protein: CASSPGWASQETQYF.

This chain uses TRBV19 with TRBJ1-2, with a tentative D call TRBD1 (5 bases). CDR1 is LNHDA and CDR2 is SQIVND in the germline V gene (reference sequence). V gave up 6 bases and J gave up 5 bases, with 19 bases separating them. The CDR3 covers 15 residues. As DNA, the CDR3 is TGTGCCAGTAGACGTCCCGGGACTCGGAGGTATGGCTACACCTTC. Translation gives CASRRPGTRRYGYTF.

This clone appeared once. DNA for the CDR3: TGTGCCAGCAGCCCACCCCGGGGAGCGGGAGAGGCCTACGAGCAGTACTTC. Residues: CASSPPRGAGEAYEQYF. This rearrangement joins TRBV11-2 to TRBJ2-7; 8 bases align to TRBD2. With V trimmed by 5 bases and J by 2 bases, 14 bases remained unmatched. CDR3 length equals 17 residues. Germline CDR1 is SGHAT and CDR2 is FQNNGV.

CDR3 amino acids: CASSLGLGTNTEAFF. The CDR3 DNA sequence: TGTGCCAGCAGCTTAGGCTTAGGGACAAACACTGAAGCTTTCTTT. The chain employs TRBV11-3 and TRBJ1-1, with D perhaps matching TRBD1 (6 bases). Germline lookup yields CDR1 SGHNT and CDR2 YENEEA. The CDR3 extends over 15 amino acids. Trimming removed 1 base at V and 2 bases at J, with 11 bases between.

The chain employs TRBV7-6 and TRBJ2-7; weak D call: TRBD1 (6 bases). Germline V gene lookup returns CDR1 SGHVS and CDR2 FNYEAQ. V was shortened by 4 bases and J by 2 bases, with 12 bases between the two germline ends. The CDR3 loop spans 14 amino acids. The CDR3 DNA reads TGTGCCAGCAGCTCCCTGGGACATACCTACGAGCAGTACTTC. It encodes CASSSLGHTYEQYF.

Details on this clone: Other DNA variants within this sample encode the same CDR3. V is TRBV27 and J is TRBJ2-2; weak D call: TRBD1 (6 bases). The CDR3 has 15 amino acids. The germline V gene encodes CDR1 MNHEY and CDR2 SMNVEV (reference sequence). Trimming took 6 bases from V and 2 from J, leaving 13 bases between them. Here the CDR3 DNA reads TGTGCCAGCAGACCCCACAGGGTCAACACCGGGGAGCTGTTTTTT. Its protein is CASRPHRVNTGELFF.

CDR3 sequence (DNA): TGCGCCAGCAGCGGCGGGCGGCGCGGCACAGATACGCAGTATTTT. It yields the protein CASSGGRRGTDTQYF. This sequence joins TRBV5-1 and TRBJ2-3; a weak D match, TRBD2 (5 bases). The V end lost 4 bases, the J end lost 1 base, and 13 bases lay between the germline ends. This CDR3 spans 15 amino acids. CDR1 SGHRS and CDR2 YFSETQ come from the germline V gene.

In this sample, this clone turned up once. This chain links TRBV5-6 with TRBJ2-3, with D possibly TRBD2 on 5 matching bases. CDR3 length: 17 residues. CDR1 and CDR2 from the germline V gene are SGHDT and YYEEEE. V was trimmed by 0 bases and J by 4 bases, leaving 18 bases between them. CDR3 loop: CASSLAAGPQTPDTQYF. The CDR3 region has the DNA TGTGCCAGCAGCTTGGCGGCGGGCCCCCAAACCCCAGATACGCAGTATTTT. The full variable domain, completed using reference TRBV5-6 and TRBJ2-3, is DAGVTQSPTHLIKTRGQQVTLRCSPKSGHDTVSWYQQALGQGPQFIFQYYEEEERQRGNFPDRFSGHQFPNYSSELNVNALLLGDSALYLCASSLAAGPQTPDTQYFGPGTRLTVL.

The CDR3 DNA sequence: TGTGCCAGCAGCGAACAGGGGGCTGTCACTGAAGCTTTCTTT. Translating it yields CASSEQGAVTEAFF. This sequence joins TRBV7-9 and TRBJ1-1; 9 positions match TRBD1. This CDR3 is built from 14 residues. The germline CDR1 and CDR2 sequences are SEHNR and FQNEAQ (reference sequence). Trimming removed 5 bases from V and 4 bases from J; junction bases left unmatched: 5.

The chain employs TRBV6-6 and TRBJ2-7; TRBD1 matches 7 bases. V was pared by 2 bases and J by 0 bases, with 1 base of the junction left unmatched. Germline V lookup: CDR1 MNHNY, CDR2 SVGAGI (reference sequence). This CDR3 is 14 amino acids long. The CDR3: CASSYGQDSYEQYF. CDR3 bases: TGTGCCAGCAGTTACGGACAGGACTCCTACGAGCAGTACTTC.

The chain employs TRBV5-1 and TRBJ1-4; TRBD1 agrees at 7 bases. Germline CDR1 and CDR2: SGHRS and YFSETQ. Trimming took 4 bases from V and 7 from J; bases not matched to a gene: 10. CDR3 length equals 15 residues. The DNA for the CDR3 is TGCGCCAGCAGCATTCAGGGGGGCGTTAGTGAAAAACTGTTTTTT. Protein: CASSIQGGVSEKLFF. Full variable domain (outside the CDR3, taken from reference TRBV5-1 and TRBJ1-4): KAGVTQTPRYLIKTRGQQVTLSCSPISGHRSVSWYQQTPGQGLQFLFEYFSETQRNKGNFPGRFSGRQFSNSRSEMNVSTLELGDSALYLCASSIQGGVSEKLFFGSGTQLSVL.

This chain joins TRBV11-2 and TRBJ1-2; D might be TRBD1 (5 bases). This CDR3 contains 15 residues. The V end was cut by 5 bases, the J end by 8 bases, with 21 bases between. Germline V lookup: CDR1 SGHAT, CDR2 FQNNGV. CDR3 protein: CASSRGLGELQGYTF. The CDR3 bases are TGTGCCAGCAGCAGAGGTCTGGGGGAACTTCAAGGCTACACCTTC.

V is TRBV5-4 and J is TRBJ2-7; D ambiguous. The V end lost 0 bases, the J end lost 7 bases, and 11 bases lay between the germline ends. Per germline, CDR1 SGHNT and CDR2 YYREEE (reference sequence). The CDR3 consists of 13 residues. Written as DNA, the CDR3 is TGTGCCAGCAGCTTGGACCGATTAGGGGAGCAGTACTTC. Its translation is CASSLDRLGEQYF.

V usage is TRBV9 and J usage is TRBJ2-3; TRBD2 might be the D (6 bases). Germline CDR1 reads SGDLS; CDR2 reads YYNGEE. This CDR3 has 15 residues. V was shortened by 2 bases and J by 0 bases, with 10 bases between the two germline ends. CDR3 region: CASSVGLTSTDTQYF. Written as DNA, the CDR3 is TGTGCCAGCAGCGTGGGACTTACTAGCACAGATACGCAGTATTTT.

To note about this clone: The same CDR3 arises from other DNA sequences in this sample as well. The chain has TRBV9 and TRBJ2-7; 7 positions match TRBD1. With 3 bases clipped from V and 3 bases from J, the junction kept 3 bases outside the gene matches. Looked up from germline, CDR1 is SGDLS and CDR2 is YYNGEE. This CDR3 is 13 amino acids long. As DNA, the CDR3 is TGTGCCAGCAGCGCCCCAGGGGGCTACGAGCAGTACTTC. As protein: CASSAPGGYEQYF.

V and J are TRBV4-1 and TRBJ1-1; the D is unclear. V was shortened by 0 bases and J by 4 bases, with 15 bases between the two germline ends. This CDR3 has 16 residues. The germline V gene encodes CDR1 MGHRA and CDR2 YSYEKL. DNA for the CDR3: TGCGCCAGCAGCCAAGAGTTAGGGAGTTTGAGCACTGAAGCTTTCTTT. Protein sequence: CASSQELGSLSTEAFF.

The chain is built from TRBV18 and TRBJ2-7; D is possibly TRBD1 (8 bases). Germline CDR1 KGHSH, CDR2 LQKENI. This CDR3 contains 15 residues. V lost 6 bases, J lost 5 bases, and 20 bases lay in between. The CDR3 DNA reads as TGTGCCAGCTCGCTTACAGGGGGGGCTCGGGACGAGCAGTACTTC. Protein: CASSLTGGARDEQYF.

This clone was detected only once. J is TRBJ2-7 and V is TRBV2; 7 positions match TRBD1. Looked up from germline, CDR1 is SNHLY and CDR2 is FYNNEI. The CDR3 sequence is 16 residues long. The J segment lost 1 base and the V segment lost 6 bases, leaving 12 bases of the junction unmatched. The CDR3, as DNA: TGTGCCAGCAGCCCCCGACCGGGACAGCAGTCCTACGAGCAGTACTTC. Its translation: CASSPRPGQQSYEQYF.

The CDR3, as DNA: TGCGCCAGCAGCTTGGGCAATGAGCAGTTCTTC. The encoded protein is CASSLGNEQFF. The chain is built from TRBV5-1 and TRBJ2-1; D is unresolved. V lost 0 bases, J lost 6 bases, and 1 base lay in between. This CDR3 contains 11 residues. Germline V gene lookup returns CDR1 SGHRS and CDR2 YFSETQ.

V is TRBV12-5 and J is TRBJ2-1; either TRBD1 or TRBD2 may fit D (5 bases each). Trimming removed 0 bases at V and 5 bases at J, with 17 bases between. CDR3 length: 17 residues. CDR1 and CDR2 from the germline V gene are LGHNT and FRNRAP. CDR3: CASGLVLGLQGDNEQFF. In DNA form, the CDR3 reads TGTGCTAGTGGTTTGGTACTGGGGCTCCAGGGAGACAATGAGCAGTTCTTC.

J is TRBJ2-7 and V is TRBV11-3; D gene unclear. This CDR3 contains 12 residues. From germline, CDR1 is SGHNT and CDR2 YENEEA. V was shortened by 5 bases and J by 1 base, with 6 bases between the two germline ends. CDR3: CASSAKSYEQYF. CDR3 in DNA: TGTGCCAGCAGCGCCAAGTCCTACGAGCAGTACTTC. The full variable domain, its missing parts supplied by reference TRBV11-3 and TRBJ2-7, is EAGVVQSPRYKIIEKKQPVAFWCNPISGHNTLYWYLQNLGQGPELLIRYENEEAVDDSQLPKDRFSAERLKGVDSTLKIQPAELGDSAVYLCASSAKSYEQYFGPGTRLTVT.

The rearrangement uses TRBV27 and TRBJ2-1, with 9 bases that match TRBD1. From germline, CDR1 is MNHEY and CDR2 SMNVEV (reference sequence). The J segment lost 4 bases and the V segment lost 6 bases, leaving 7 bases of the junction unmatched. CDR3 length: 15 residues. The CDR3 reads CASRRRDRVYNEQFF. In DNA, the CDR3 is TGTGCCAGCAGAAGACGGGACAGGGTTTACAATGAGCAGTTCTTC.

The gene calls are TRBV15 and TRBJ2-4; D is perhaps TRBD1 or TRBD2 (5 bases each). V was cut by 0 bases and J by 11 bases, with 17 bases left in between. Germline CDR1 is LNHNV and CDR2 is YYDKDF (reference sequence). This CDR3 contains 15 residues. The CDR3 spells CATSRDGARPAVQYF. The CDR3 nucleotides read TGTGCCACCAGCAGAGATGGGGCCAGGCCAGCGGTTCAGTACTTC.

The CDR3 DNA sequence: TGTGCCACCTCGGCAGCGGTGAACACCGGGGAGCTGTTTTTT. It translates to CATSAAVNTGELFF. The V gene is TRBV5-4, the J gene TRBJ2-2; TRBD2 is a possible D gene (5 bases). The length of the CDR3 is 14 residues. Trimming pared 9 bases from V and 1 base from J, leaving 13 bases between. The germline V gene encodes CDR1 SGHNT and CDR2 YYREEE (reference sequence).

The chain couples TRBV27 to TRBJ2-7; D gene uncertain. The germline V gene encodes CDR1 MNHEY and CDR2 SMNVEV (reference sequence). V was trimmed by 2 bases and J by 3 bases, leaving 14 bases between them. The CDR3 has 15 amino acids. CDR3 sequence: CASSLRFPVGYEQYF. In nucleotides, the CDR3 is TGTGCCAGCAGTTTACGGTTCCCTGTGGGCTACGAGCAGTACTTC.